This T cell receptor (beta chain) was captured by sequencing in a study of shared clonotypes between healthy human individuals. In the study overall: Plates per donor: three CD4 naive, three CD4 memory, two CD8 naive, one CD8 memory. Study findings and constraints: About 5% of naive CD4 clonotypes were common to a handful of donors.

As concerns this clone: The antigen is not known.

The method was immunoSEQ multiplex PCR; TCRdb's version includes in-frame clones alone and lacks a portion of them. The sample lists fewer than 800,000 clones; under 95% were seen once. V lost 8 bases to trimming and J lost 5 bases; unmatched junction nucleotides: 11. The CDR3 consists of 16 residues. The germline V gene has CDR1 MDHEN and CDR2 SYDVKM. CD45RO-negative CD8 cells positively selected for CCR7 made up the naive population, which excluded terminally differentiated effector memory CD45RA+ cells. The sequenced sample was naive CD8+ T cells sorted from blood. The source of this sequence is a man aged 25 to 40 in good health. The gene calls are TRBV28 and TRBJ1-5, with TRBD1 matching 11 bases. The CDR3 DNA follows: TGTGCCAGCCGAGCTCCCGGGACAGGGGGGGATCAGCCCCAGCATTTT. Its protein is CASRAPGTGGDQPQHF.